These 7 T cell receptor beta chains came from one sample sequenced in a study of Graves' ophthalmopathy and Graves' hyperthyroidism. RNA transcripts were the template, and TCR beta CDR3 regions were amplified from them. RT-PCR with HTBI primers came first, then second-round multiplex PCR. TCRdb reanalysed the multiplex PCR reads using MiXCR and keeps one entry per CDR3 protein. The sample has a few hundred thousand distinct CDR3 sequences, roughly a sixth seen once; the top ten hold around an eighth. Sequenced: peripheral blood. The receptors here all came from an adult man with Graves' ophthalmopathy.

This clonotype was recorded at least ten times. The gene calls are TRBV5-5 and TRBJ2-5; the match to TRBD2 covers 12 bases. CDR3 length: 17 amino acids. V dropped 0 bases and J dropped 5; count of bases not matched to a gene: 8. Germline V lookup: CDR1 SGHKS, CDR2 YYEKEE (reference sequence). In DNA, the CDR3 is TGTGCCAGCAGCTTGGATTCTAGCGGGAGGGCCGTGGAGACCCAGTACTTC. Translating gives CASSLDSSGRAVETQYF.

V is TRBV27 and J is TRBJ2-6; no clear D gene. Per the germline V gene, CDR1 is MNHEY and CDR2 is SMNVEV (reference sequence). This CDR3 spans 15 amino acids. V lost 4 bases and J lost 3, with 10 bases in between. CDR3 nucleotide sequence: TGTGCCAGCAGTTCTGTTTCGCATGGGGCCAACGTCCTGACTTTC. Residues: CASSSVSHGANVLTF.

This clonotype was seen at least ten times. This chain joins TRBV20-1 and TRBJ1-5; D ambiguous. Trimming removed 4 bases from V and 2 bases from J, with 9 bases in between. This CDR3 has 13 residues. CDR1 is DFQATT and CDR2 is SNEGSKA in the germline V gene (reference sequence). The CDR3 region is CSAIKEGNQPQHF. The CDR3 DNA follows: TGCAGTGCTATAAAGGAGGGCAATCAGCCCCAGCATTTT.

This clonotype was seen many times. The chain is built from TRBV20-1 and TRBJ2-7, with unresolved D. Between the trimmed V and J ends, which lost 5 bases and 5 bases, there was a span of 10 bases. This CDR3 contains 11 residues. CDR1 is DFQATT and CDR2 is SNEGSKA in the germline V gene (reference sequence). CDR3: CSASSVHEQYF. CDR3 in DNA: TGCAGTGCTTCCAGCGTCCACGAGCAGTACTTC.

This clonotype was counted ten times or more. This chain connects TRBV19 to TRBJ1-1; the D gene is possibly TRBD1 (5 bases). The CDR3 sequence is 14 residues long. The germline V gene encodes CDR1 LNHDA and CDR2 SQIVND (reference sequence). The V and J ends lost 5 bases and 4 bases respectively, with 14 bases between them. CDR3 sequence: CASSYAPGSTEAFF. The CDR3 DNA reads as TGTGCCAGTAGTTACGCCCCAGGGTCCACTGAAGCTTTCTTT.

The chain combines TRBV12-3 or TRBV12-4 with TRBJ1-2, with D maybe TRBD1 (5 bases). CDR3 length: 15 amino acids. Trimming removed 6 bases at V and 8 bases at J, with 22 bases between. In DNA, the CDR3 is TGTGCCAGCAGCCCGGGGGGTCAGGAGTTCGGCGGCTACACCTTC. Protein: CASSPGGQEFGGYTF.

This clonotype was counted many times. Germline and junction disagree at one end, which may indicate a read error. The V gene is TRBV19, the J gene TRBJ2-6; D perhaps matches TRBD2 (6 bases). Germline V gene lookup returns CDR1 LNHDA and CDR2 SQIVND (reference sequence). This CDR3 has 15 amino acids. The CDR3 bases are TGTGCCAGTAGTCAGGGAGGCCCTGGAGCCAACGTCCTGACTTTC. Translation: CASSQGGPGANVLTF.